This T cell receptor (beta chain) was identified during a study of technical replicates of blood from a few donors. V lost 4 bases and J lost 6, with 6 bases in between. The germline V gene encodes CDR1 SGHVS and CDR2 FNYEAQ. The CDR3 consists of 12 residues. Sequenced by immunoSEQ multiplex PCR; TCRdb stores in-frame clones only, minus some. Of roughly 100,000 clones in the sample, under 96% were seen once. This sequence originates from a human donor in good health. What was sequenced was T cells isolated from PBMCs. This rearrangement joins TRBV7-6 to TRBJ2-2, with unresolved D. The CDR3 reads CASSSKPGELFF. CDR3 in DNA: TGTGCCAGCAGCTCTAAGCCCGGGGAGCTGTTTTTT.